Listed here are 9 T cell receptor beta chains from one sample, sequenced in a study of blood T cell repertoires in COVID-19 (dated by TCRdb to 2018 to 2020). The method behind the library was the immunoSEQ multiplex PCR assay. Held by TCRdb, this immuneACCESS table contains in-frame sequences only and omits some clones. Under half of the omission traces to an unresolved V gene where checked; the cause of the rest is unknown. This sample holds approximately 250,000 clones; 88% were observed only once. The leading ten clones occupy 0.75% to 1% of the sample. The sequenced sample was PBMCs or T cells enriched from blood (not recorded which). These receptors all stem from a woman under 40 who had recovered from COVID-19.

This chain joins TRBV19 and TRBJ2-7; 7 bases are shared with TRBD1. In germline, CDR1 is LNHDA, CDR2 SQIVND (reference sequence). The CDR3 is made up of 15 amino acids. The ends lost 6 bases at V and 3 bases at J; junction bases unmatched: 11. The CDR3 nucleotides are TGTGCCAGTAGCGGGACAGCGTATCGGAGCTACGAGCAGTACTTC. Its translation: CASSGTAYRSYEQYF.

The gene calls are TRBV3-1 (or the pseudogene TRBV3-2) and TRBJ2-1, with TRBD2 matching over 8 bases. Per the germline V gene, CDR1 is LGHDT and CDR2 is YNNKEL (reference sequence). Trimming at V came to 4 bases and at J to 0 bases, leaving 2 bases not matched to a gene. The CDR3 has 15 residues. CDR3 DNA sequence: TGTGCCAGCAGCCTTAGCGGGGCCTCCTACAATGAGCAGTTCTTC. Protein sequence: CASSLSGASYNEQFF.

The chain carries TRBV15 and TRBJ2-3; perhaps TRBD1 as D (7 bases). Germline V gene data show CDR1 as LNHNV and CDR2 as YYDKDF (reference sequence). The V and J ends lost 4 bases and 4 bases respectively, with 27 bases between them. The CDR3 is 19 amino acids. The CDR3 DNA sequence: TGTGCCACCAGCACCCTAGATCAGGGGGGAACAGGGCAGGCAGATACGCAGTATTTT. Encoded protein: CATSTLDQGGTGQADTQYF.

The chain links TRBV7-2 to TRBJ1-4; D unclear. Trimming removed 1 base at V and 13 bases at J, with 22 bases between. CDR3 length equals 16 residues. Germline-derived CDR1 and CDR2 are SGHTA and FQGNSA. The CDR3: CASSLGVSIAREVLFF. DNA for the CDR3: TGTGCCAGCAGCTTAGGGGTCTCTATTGCTAGGGAGGTACTGTTTTTT.

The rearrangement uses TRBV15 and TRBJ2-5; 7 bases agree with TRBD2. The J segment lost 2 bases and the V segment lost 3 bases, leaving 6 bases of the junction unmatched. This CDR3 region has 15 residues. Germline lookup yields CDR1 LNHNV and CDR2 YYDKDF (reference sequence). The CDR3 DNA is TGTGCCACCAGCAGCGGCGGGGGATGGCAAGAGACCCAGTACTTC. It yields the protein CATSSGGGWQETQYF.

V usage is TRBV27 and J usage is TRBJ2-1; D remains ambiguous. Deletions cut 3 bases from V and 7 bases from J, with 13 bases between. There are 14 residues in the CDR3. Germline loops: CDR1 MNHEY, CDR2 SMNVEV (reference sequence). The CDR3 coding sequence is TGTGCCAGCAGTTTGAGGTCCATTGGGAATGAGCAGTTCTTC. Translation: CASSLRSIGNEQFF.

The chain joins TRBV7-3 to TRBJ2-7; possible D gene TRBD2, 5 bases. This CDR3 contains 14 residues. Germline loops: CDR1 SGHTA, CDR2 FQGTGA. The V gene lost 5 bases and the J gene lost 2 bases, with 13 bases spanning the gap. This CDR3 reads CASSRSGRTYEQYF. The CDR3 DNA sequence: TGTGCCAGCAGCCGCTCGGGGAGAACCTACGAGCAGTACTTC.

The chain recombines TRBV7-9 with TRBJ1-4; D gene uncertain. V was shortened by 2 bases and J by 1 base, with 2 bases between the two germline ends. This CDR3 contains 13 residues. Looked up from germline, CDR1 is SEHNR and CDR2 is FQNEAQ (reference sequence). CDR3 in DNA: TGTGCCAGCAGCTTACTAACTAATGAAAAACTGTTTTTT. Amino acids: CASSLLTNEKLFF.

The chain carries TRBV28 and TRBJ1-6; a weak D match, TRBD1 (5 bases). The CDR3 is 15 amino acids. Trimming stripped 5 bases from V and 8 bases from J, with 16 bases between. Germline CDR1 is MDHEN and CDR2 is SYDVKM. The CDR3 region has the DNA TGTGCCAGCAGTCGCGGTCGGAGGGGAGATTCACCCCTCCACTTT. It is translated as CASSRGRRGDSPLHF.